The rows below give T cell receptor beta chains drawn from one sample of a study of cytomegalovirus exposure and HLA in healthy donors. Repertoires were generated with immunoSEQ multiplex PCR, while TCRdb's copy carries only in-frame clones and drops some. This sample has 150,000 to 200,000 clones, with 70% to 80% found just once. The sample was PBMCs. The receptors were sampled from a woman aged 45-59 years in good health and CMV-seronegative. The CDR3 runs from the conserved cysteine through the conserved F or W. D genes are given only for firm matches. Some rows have no size entry. The others give once, few or many, or a class for an expanded clone.

V	J	size	D	CDR3	DNA
TRBV5-1	TRBJ2-3	once	TRBD2	CASSLGAGRSTDTQYF	TGCGCCAGCAGCTTGGGAGCGGGACGGAGCACAGATACGCAGTATTTT
TRBV5-1	TRBJ2-3	-	TRBD2	CASSLGLVAGATTDTQYF	TGCGCCAGCAGCTTGGGATTGGTAGCGGGGGCAACTACAGATACGCAGTATTTT
TRBV7-9	TRBJ1-1	-	-	CASRLQGMNTEAFF	TGTGCCAGCAGGCTACAGGGAATGAACACTGAAGCTTTCTTT
TRBV5-1	TRBJ2-6	-	TRBD1	CASSLTGTGLMRGANVLTF	TGCGCCAGCAGCTTGACCGGGACAGGGCTTATGAGGGGGGCCAACGTCCTGACTTTC
TRBV28	TRBJ2-5	-	-	CATEFVGGTQYF	TGTGCCACCGAGTTCGTGGGGGGGACCCAGTACTTC
TRBV4-1	TRBJ2-7	-	-	CASSQERPGVYEQYF	TGCGCCAGCAGCCAAGAGCGTCCGGGGGTCTACGAGCAGTACTTC
TRBV5-6	TRBJ1-5	-	TRBD1	CASSLARGQGHQPQHF	TGTGCCAGCAGCTTGGCAAGGGGGCAGGGGCATCAGCCCCAGCATTTT
TRBV2	TRBJ1-4	-	TRBD1	CASRGQGSEKLFF	TGTGCCAGCAGGGGACAGGGTAGTGAAAAACTGTTTTTT
TRBV2	TRBJ1-5	-	TRBD1	CASRGRDRAGGNQPQHF	TGTGCCAGCAGGGGCCGGGACAGGGCAGGGGGCAATCAGCCCCAGCATTTT
TRBV6-5	TRBJ1-1	-	-	CASSYSTRASEAFF	TGTGCCAGCAGTTACTCGACCAGGGCTAGTGAAGCTTTCTTT
TRBV9	TRBJ1-3	-	TRBD1	CASSATTGADSGNTIYF	TGTGCCAGCAGCGCGACGACAGGGGCGGACTCTGGAAACACCATATATTTT
TRBV30	TRBJ1-1	-	-	CAWSAGTPNTEAFF	TGTGCCTGGAGTGCCGGGACACCGAACACTGAAGCTTTCTTT
TRBV4-2	TRBJ2-3	few	TRBD2	CASSHSNGGAPDTQYF	TGTGCCAGCAGCCATTCGAACGGGGGGGCCCCAGATACGCAGTATTTT
TRBV5-1	TRBJ2-1	-	TRBD2	CASSPGLAGYNEQFF	TGCGCCAGCAGCCCGGGACTAGCGGGCTACAATGAGCAGTTCTTC
TRBV14	TRBJ1-2	-	-	CASSPGRWGDGYTF	TGTGCCAGCAGCCCCGGACGGTGGGGGGATGGCTACACCTTC
TRBV4-2	TRBJ2-7	-	TRBD1	CASSQGQGDPSYEQYF	TGTGCCAGCAGCCAAGGGCAGGGGGACCCTTCCTACGAGCAGTACTTC
TRBV20-1	TRBJ1-1	few	-	CKQGTEAFF	TGCAAGCAGGGTACTGAAGCTTTCTTT
TRBV7-2	TRBJ1-5	-	-	CASSPNPYSNQPQHF	TGTGCCAGCAGCCCTAATCCATATAGCAATCAGCCCCAGCATTTT
TRBV11-3	TRBJ2-5	-	-	CASSLGPNQETQYF	TGTGCCAGCAGCTTAGGGCCAAACCAAGAGACCCAGTACTTC
TRBV28	TRBJ2-3	-	-	CASSLRPQRSTDTQYF	TGTGCCAGCAGTTTACGCCCCCAACGGAGCACAGATACGCAGTATTTT
TRBV28	TRBJ2-3	-	-	CARYYSTDTQYF	TGTGCCAGATACTATAGCACAGATACGCAGTATTTT
TRBV7-2	TRBJ2-5	-	TRBD2	CASSLVAGEETQYF	TGTGCCAGCAGCTTAGTAGCGGGAGAGGAGACCCAGTACTTC
TRBV30	TRBJ1-1	-	TRBD1	CAWRTSDRDTEAFF	TGTGCCTGGAGAACCTCAGACAGGGACACTGAAGCTTTCTTT
TRBV2	TRBJ1-5	-	-	CAIRRTDINQPQHF	TGTGCCATCCGTAGGACAGATATCAATCAGCCCCAGCATTTT
TRBV9	TRBJ2-1	-	TRBD2	CASSVGGGTSVHNEQFF	TGTGCCAGCAGCGTAGGTGGCGGGACTAGCGTACACAATGAGCAGTTCTTC
TRBV10-3	TRBJ1-4	-	-	CAISESIGKVGDEKLFF	TGTGCCATCAGTGAGTCAATTGGAAAGGTCGGGGATGAAAAACTGTTTTTT
TRBV7-6	TRBJ1-1	-	-	CASSLNRDTEAFF	TGTGCCAGCAGCTTAAACAGGGACACTGAAGCTTTCTTT
TRBV19	TRBJ2-1	-	-	CAAGSYNEQFF	TGTGCAGCAGGGTCCTACAATGAGCAGTTCTTC
TRBV6-1	TRBJ1-1	-	-	CASSVGVNTEAFF	TGTGCCAGCAGTGTCGGAGTGAACACTGAAGCTTTCTTT
TRBV5-1	TRBJ2-7	few	TRBD2	CASSSPGTSGTYEQYF	TGCGCCAGCAGCTCCCCCGGGACTAGCGGGACCTACGAGCAGTACTTC
TRBV2	TRBJ2-1	-	-	CASRSDLGIGGGADEQFF	TGTGCCAGCAGGTCCGATTTGGGGATTGGAGGTGGAGCGGATGAGCAGTTCTTC
TRBV10-3	TRBJ1-4	-	-	CAISEGGHEKLFF	TGTGCCATCAGTGAGGGCGGTCATGAAAAACTGTTTTTT
TRBV5-4	TRBJ2-7	few	-	CASSSGTGNEQYF	TGTGCCAGCAGCTCAGGGACTGGCAACGAGCAGTACTTC
TRBV13	TRBJ1-3	-	TRBD1	CASSLWSGGLFGNTIYF	TGTGCCAGCAGCTTATGGTCAGGGGGCTTATTTGGAAACACCATATATTTT
TRBV7-3	TRBJ2-6	-	-	CASSTPGSGANVLTF	TGTGCCAGCAGCACCCCCGGCTCTGGGGCCAACGTCCTGACTTTC
TRBV6-1	TRBJ2-1	-	-	CASSSRNYNEQFF	TGTGCCAGCTCCAGCAGGAACTACAATGAGCAGTTCTTC
TRBV27	TRBJ1-2	-	TRBD1	CASSLQGTGVGYTF	TGTGCCAGCAGTTTACAGGGGACAGGGGTTGGCTACACCTTC
TRBV25-1	TRBJ2-5	once	-	CASSDRGRWETQYF	TGTGCCAGCAGTGACAGGGGAAGGTGGGAGACCCAGTACTTC
TRBV19	TRBJ1-1	few	TRBD1	CATRPWDRGRATEAFF	TGTGCCACCCGTCCCTGGGACAGGGGGCGCGCCACTGAAGCTTTCTTT
TRBV29-1	TRBJ2-7	few	TRBD2	CSVGTSGGINYEQYF	TGCAGCGTGGGGACTAGCGGGGGTATAAACTACGAGCAGTACTTC
TRBV19	TRBJ1-3	-	-	CASSILSVLTRSGNTIYF	TGTGCCAGTAGTATTCTTTCGGTGCTGACAAGGTCTGGAAACACCATATATTTT
TRBV11-2	TRBJ2-6	-	TRBD2	CASSLQAGTGANVLTF	TGTGCCAGCAGCCTCCAAGCGGGGACCGGGGCCAACGTCCTGACTTTC
TRBV6-1	TRBJ1-6	-	TRBD1	CASSGGTGPSPLHF	TGTGCCAGCAGTGGAGGGACAGGCCCTTCACCCCTCCACTTT
TRBV7-2	TRBJ2-2	-	-	CASSSQGWELFF	TGTGCCAGCAGTTCACAGGGCTGGGAGCTGTTTTTT
TRBV9	TRBJ1-2	once	-	CASSIEDGSAYGYTF	TGTGCCAGCAGCATCGAAGACGGGAGCGCTTACGGCTACACCTTC
TRBV7-7	TRBJ2-5	-	-	CASSLGGLAQETQYF	TGTGCTAGCAGCTTAGGGGGACTGGCTCAAGAGACCCAGTACTTC